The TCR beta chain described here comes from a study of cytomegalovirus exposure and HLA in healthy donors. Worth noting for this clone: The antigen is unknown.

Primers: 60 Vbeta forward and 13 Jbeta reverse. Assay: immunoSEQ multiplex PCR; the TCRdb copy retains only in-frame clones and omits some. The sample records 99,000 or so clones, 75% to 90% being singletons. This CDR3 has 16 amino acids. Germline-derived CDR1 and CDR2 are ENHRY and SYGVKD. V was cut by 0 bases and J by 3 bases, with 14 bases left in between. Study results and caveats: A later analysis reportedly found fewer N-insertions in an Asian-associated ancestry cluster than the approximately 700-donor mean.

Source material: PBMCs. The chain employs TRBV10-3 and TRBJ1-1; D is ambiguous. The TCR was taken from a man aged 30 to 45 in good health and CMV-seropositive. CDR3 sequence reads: CAISESIFAVDTEAFF. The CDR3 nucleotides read TGTGCCATCAGTGAGTCGATTTTTGCGGTTGACACTGAAGCTTTCTTT.